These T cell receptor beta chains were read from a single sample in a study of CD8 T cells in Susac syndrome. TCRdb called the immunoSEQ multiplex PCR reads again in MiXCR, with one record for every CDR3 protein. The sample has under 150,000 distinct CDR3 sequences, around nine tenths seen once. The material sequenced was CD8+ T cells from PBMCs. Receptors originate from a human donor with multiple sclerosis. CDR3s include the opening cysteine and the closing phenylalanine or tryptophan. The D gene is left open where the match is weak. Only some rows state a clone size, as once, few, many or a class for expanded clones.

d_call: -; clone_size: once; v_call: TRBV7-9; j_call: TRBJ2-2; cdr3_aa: CASSADFLGDTGELFF; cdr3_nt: TGTGCCAGCAGCGCGGACTTCTTGGGGGACACCGGGGAGCTGTTTTTT
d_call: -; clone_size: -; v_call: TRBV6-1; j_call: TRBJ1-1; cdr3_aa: CASTEGTEAFF; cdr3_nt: TGTGCCAGCACCGAGGGCACTGAAGCTTTCTTT
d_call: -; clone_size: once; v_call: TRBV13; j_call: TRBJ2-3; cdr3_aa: CASSFPRTEYTDTQYF; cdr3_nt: TGTGCCAGCAGCTTCCCGAGGACAGAGTACACAGATACGCAGTATTTT
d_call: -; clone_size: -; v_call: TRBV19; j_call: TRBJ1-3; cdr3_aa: CASRLGGNTIYF; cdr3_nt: TGTGCCAGTAGGCTGGGCGGAAACACCATATATTTT
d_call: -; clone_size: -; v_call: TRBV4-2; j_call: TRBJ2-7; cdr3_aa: CASSPQGGGVYEQYF; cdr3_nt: TGTGCCAGCAGCCCCCAGGGTGGAGGTGTCTACGAGCAGTACTTC
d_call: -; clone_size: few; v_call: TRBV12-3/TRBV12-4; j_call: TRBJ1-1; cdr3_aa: CASGQMNTEAFF; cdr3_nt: TGTGCCAGCGGGCAGATGAACACTGAAGCTTTCTTT
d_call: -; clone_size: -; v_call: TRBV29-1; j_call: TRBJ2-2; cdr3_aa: CSAPGGPPGELFF; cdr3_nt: TGCAGCGCCCCAGGGGGGCCCCCCGGGGAGCTGTTTTTT
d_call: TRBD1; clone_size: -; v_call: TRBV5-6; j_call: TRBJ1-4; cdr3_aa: CASSLETGVEKLFF; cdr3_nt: TGTGCCAGCAGCTTGGAGACAGGGGTTGAAAAACTGTTTTTT
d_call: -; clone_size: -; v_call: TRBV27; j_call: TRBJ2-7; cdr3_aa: CASRPVVRVVDEQYF; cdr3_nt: TGTGCCAGCAGGCCGGTAGTCCGTGTAGTAGACGAGCAGTACTTC
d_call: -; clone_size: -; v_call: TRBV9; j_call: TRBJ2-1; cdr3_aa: CASSVGRIYNEQFF; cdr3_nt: TGTGCCAGCAGCGTAGGTCGGATCTACAATGAGCAGTTCTTC
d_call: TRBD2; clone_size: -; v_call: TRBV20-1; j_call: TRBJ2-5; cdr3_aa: CSAKLAGTLVVQETQYF; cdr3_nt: TGCAGTGCGAAACTAGCGGGTACTCTGGTGGTACAAGAGACCCAGTACTTC
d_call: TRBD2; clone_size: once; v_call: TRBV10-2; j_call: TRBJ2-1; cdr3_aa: CASRTSGRSSEQFF; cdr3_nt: TGCGCCAGCAGGACTAGCGGGAGATCTAGTGAGCAGTTCTTC
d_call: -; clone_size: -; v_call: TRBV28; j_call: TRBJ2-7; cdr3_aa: CASREGRGFLSYEQYF; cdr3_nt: TGTGCCAGCAGGGAAGGGAGAGGGTTTCTCTCCTACGAGCAGTACTTC
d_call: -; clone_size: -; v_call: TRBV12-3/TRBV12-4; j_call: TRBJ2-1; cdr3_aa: CASSRLEIRDNEQFF; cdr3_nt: TGTGCCAGCAGCCGACTAGAGATCCGCGACAATGAGCAGTTCTTC
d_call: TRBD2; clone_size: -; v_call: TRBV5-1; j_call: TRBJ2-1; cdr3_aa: CASSSGLEGEEQFF; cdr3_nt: TGCGCCAGCAGCTCCGGACTAGAGGGAGAGGAGCAGTTCTTC
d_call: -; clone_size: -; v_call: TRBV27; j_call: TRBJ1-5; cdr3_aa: CASSLSNSNQPQHF; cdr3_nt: TGTGCCAGCAGTTTGTCGAATAGCAATCAGCCCCAGCATTTT
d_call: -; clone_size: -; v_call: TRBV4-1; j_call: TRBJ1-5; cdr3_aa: CASSQDGGSYQPQHF; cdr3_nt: TGCGCCAGCAGCCAAGATGGAGGGAGCTATCAGCCCCAGCATTTT
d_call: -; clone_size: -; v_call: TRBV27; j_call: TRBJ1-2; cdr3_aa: CASSFTGLHLGTNYGYTF; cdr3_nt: TGTGCCAGCAGTTTCACGGGACTGCACCTCGGGACTAACTATGGCTACACCTTC
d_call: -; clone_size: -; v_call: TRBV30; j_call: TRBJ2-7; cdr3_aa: CAWELGTPYEQYF; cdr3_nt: TGTGCCTGGGAGTTGGGGACTCCCTACGAGCAGTACTTC
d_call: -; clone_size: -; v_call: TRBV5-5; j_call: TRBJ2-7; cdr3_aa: CASSQTDRYEQYF; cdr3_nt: TGTGCCAGCAGCCAGACAGATCGCTACGAGCAGTACTTC
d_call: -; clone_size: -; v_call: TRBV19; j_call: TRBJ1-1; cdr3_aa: CASSIGSAGLGTEAFF; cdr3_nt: TGTGCCAGTAGTATCGGTTCTGCGGGGTTGGGGACTGAAGCTTTCTTT
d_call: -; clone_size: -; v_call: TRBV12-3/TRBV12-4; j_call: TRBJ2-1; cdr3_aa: CASSLLQGPYNEQFF; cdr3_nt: TGTGCCAGCAGTTTACTTCAGGGGCCCTACAATGAGCAGTTCTTC
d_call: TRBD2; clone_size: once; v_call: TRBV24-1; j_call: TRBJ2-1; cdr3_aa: CATSDSSGGYNEQFF; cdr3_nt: TGTGCCACCAGTGATTCGAGCGGGGGATACAATGAGCAGTTCTTC
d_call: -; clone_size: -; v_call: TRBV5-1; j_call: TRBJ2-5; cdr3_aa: CASSSLPAETQYF; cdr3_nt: TGCGCCAGCAGCTCCTTACCCGCGGAGACCCAGTACTTC
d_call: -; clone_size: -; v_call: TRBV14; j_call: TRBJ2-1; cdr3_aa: CASSQARERGNEQFF; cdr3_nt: TGTGCCAGCAGCCAAGCACGGGAGAGGGGCAATGAGCAGTTCTTC
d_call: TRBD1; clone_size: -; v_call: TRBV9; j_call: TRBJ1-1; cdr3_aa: CASSVTGDPNTEAFF; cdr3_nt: TGTGCCAGCAGCGTTACAGGGGACCCGAACACTGAAGCTTTCTTT
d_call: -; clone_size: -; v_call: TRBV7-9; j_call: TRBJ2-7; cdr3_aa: CASSPALAASYEQYF; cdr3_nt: TGTGCCAGCAGCCCCGCTCTAGCTGCCTCCTACGAGCAGTACTTC
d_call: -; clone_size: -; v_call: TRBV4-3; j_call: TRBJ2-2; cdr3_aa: CASSPSRSPNTGELFF; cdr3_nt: TGCGCCAGCAGCCCCTCTCGGTCTCCCAACACCGGGGAGCTGTTTTTT
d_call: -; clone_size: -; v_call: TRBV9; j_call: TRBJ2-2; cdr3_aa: CAGSAYRDTNTGELFF; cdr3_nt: TGTGCCGGCAGCGCATACCGGGACACCAACACCGGGGAGCTGTTTTTT
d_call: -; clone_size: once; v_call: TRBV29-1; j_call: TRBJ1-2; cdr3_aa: CSVGSAGDGYTF; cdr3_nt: TGCAGCGTTGGTTCCGCAGGGGACGGCTACACCTTC
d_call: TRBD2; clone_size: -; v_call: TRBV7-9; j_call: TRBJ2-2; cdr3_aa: CASSRTSGRRTGELFF; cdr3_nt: TGTGCCAGCAGCCGGACTAGCGGGAGACGAACCGGGGAGCTGTTTTTT
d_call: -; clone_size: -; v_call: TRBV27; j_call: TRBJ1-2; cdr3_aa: CASSDRGRSYTF; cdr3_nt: TGTGCCAGCAGTGACCGGGGGAGGAGCTACACCTTC
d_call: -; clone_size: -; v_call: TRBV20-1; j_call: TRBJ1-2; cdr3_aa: CSTPPDTYGGYTF; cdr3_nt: TGCAGTACTCCCCCGGACACTTACGGCGGCTACACCTTC
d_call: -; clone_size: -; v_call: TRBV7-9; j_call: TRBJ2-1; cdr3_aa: CASSRQGANEQFF; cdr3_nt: TGTGCCAGCAGCCGCCAGGGAGCCAATGAGCAGTTCTTC
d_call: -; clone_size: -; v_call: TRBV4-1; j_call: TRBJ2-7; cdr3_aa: CASSQEGFQWFEQYF; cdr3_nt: TGCGCCAGCAGCCAAGAAGGGTTCCAGTGGTTCGAGCAGTACTTC
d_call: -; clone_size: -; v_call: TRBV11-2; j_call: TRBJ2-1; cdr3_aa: CASSLGVGRDEQFF; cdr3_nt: TGTGCCAGCAGCTTAGGGGTGGGCAGGGATGAGCAGTTCTTC
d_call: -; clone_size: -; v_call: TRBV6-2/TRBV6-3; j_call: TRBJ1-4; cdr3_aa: CASSYRNELFF; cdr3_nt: TGTGCCAGCAGTTATCGTAACGAACTGTTTTTT
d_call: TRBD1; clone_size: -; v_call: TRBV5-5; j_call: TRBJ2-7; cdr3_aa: CASSLAGQGIEQYF; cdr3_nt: TGTGCCAGCAGCTTGGCAGGACAGGGTATCGAGCAGTACTTC
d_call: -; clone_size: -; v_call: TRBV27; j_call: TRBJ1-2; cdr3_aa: CASSLSMEYGYTF; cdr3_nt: TGTGCCAGCAGTTTATCGATGGAGTATGGCTACACCTTC
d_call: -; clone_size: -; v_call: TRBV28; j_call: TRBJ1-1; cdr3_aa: CASSSASTFFEAFF; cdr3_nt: TGTGCCAGCAGTTCCGCATCGACATTTTTTGAAGCTTTCTTT
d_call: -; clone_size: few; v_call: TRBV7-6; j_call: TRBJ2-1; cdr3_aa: CASSFSGSSYNEQFF; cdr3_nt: TGTGCCAGCAGCTTTAGCGGTAGCTCCTACAATGAGCAGTTCTTC
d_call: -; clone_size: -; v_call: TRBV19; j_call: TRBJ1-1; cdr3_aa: CASSMGYRANEAFF; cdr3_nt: TGTGCCAGTAGTATGGGATACAGGGCTAATGAAGCTTTCTTT
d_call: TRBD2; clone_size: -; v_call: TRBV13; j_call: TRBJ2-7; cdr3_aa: CASSLGPAGVYEQYF; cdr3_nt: TGTGCCAGCAGCTTAGGCCCAGCGGGAGTCTACGAGCAGTACTTC
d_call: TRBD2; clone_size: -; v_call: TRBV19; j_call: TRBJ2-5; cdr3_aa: CVKTGSGRAWETQYF; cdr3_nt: TGTGTAAAAACCGGTAGCGGGAGGGCCTGGGAGACCCAGTACTTC
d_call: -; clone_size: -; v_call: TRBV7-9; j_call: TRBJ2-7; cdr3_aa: CASSPQTSDRGTYEQYF; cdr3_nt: TGTGCCAGCAGCCCCCAGACCTCCGACCGGGGAACCTACGAGCAGTACTTC
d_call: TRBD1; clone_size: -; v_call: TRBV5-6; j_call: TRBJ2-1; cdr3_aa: CASSLWVADRGYNEQFF; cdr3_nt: TGTGCCAGCAGCTTATGGGTCGCTGACAGGGGCTACAATGAGCAGTTCTTC
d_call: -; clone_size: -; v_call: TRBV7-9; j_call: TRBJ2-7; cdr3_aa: CASSSRDRYEQYF; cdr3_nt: TGTGCCAGCAGCTCCCGGGACCGCTACGAGCAGTACTTC
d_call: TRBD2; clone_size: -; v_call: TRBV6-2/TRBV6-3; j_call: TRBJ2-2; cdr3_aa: CASSLAENTGELFF; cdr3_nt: TGTGCCAGCTCCCTAGCGGAGAACACCGGGGAGCTGTTTTTT
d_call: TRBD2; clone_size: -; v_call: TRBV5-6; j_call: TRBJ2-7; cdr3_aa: CASSFGTSGGYEQYF; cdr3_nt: TGTGCCAGCAGCTTCGGGACTAGCGGGGGATACGAGCAGTACTTC
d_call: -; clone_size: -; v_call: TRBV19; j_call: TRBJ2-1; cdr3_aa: CASSVLYNEQFF; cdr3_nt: TGTGCCAGTAGTGTTCTCTACAATGAGCAGTTCTTC
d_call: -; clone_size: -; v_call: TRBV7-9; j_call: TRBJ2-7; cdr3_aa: CASSSIGGTYEQYF; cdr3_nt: TGTGCCAGCAGCTCCATCGGGGGTACCTACGAGCAGTACTTC
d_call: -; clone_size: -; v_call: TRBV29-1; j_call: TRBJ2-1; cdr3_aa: CSDGTYNEQFF; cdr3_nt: TGCAGCGACGGGACCTACAATGAGCAGTTCTTC